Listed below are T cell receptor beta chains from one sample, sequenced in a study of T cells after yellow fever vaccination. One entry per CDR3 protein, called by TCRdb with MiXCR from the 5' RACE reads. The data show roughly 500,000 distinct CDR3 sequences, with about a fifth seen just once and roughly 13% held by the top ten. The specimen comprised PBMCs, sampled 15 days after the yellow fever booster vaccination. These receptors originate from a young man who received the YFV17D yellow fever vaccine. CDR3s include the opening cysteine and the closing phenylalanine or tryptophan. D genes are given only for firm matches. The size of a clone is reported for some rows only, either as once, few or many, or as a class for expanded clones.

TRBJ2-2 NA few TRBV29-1 CSGESLTGELFF TGCAGTGGAGAAAGCCTCACCGGGGAGCTGTTTTTT
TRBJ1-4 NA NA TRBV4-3 CASSQDPKVRRLFF TGCGCCAGCAGCCAAGATCCGAAAGTCCGGAGACTGTTTTTT
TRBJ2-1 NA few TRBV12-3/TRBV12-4 CANNEQFF TGTGCCAACAATGAGCAGTTCTTC
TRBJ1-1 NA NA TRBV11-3 CASSRGGKGTEAFF TGTGCCAGCAGCCGAGGGGGGAAGGGCACTGAAGCTTTCTTT
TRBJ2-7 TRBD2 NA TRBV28 CASSKPGSAGGEQYF TGTGCCAGCAGTAAACCAGGGTCAGCGGGAGGCGAGCAGTACTTC
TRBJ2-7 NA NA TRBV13 CASSPGKISYEQYF TGTGCCAGCAGCCCGGGGAAGATATCCTACGAGCAGTACTTC
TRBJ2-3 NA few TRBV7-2 CASSSPPGSDTQYF TGTGCCAGCAGCTCCCCCCCCGGGAGCGATACGCAGTATTTT
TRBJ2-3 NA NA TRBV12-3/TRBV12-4 CASSPRPKTDTQYF TGTGCCAGCAGTCCCCGACCCAAGACAGATACGCAGTATTTT
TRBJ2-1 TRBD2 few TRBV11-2 CASSSGGSRGEQFF TGTGCCAGCAGCTCTGGCGGGAGTAGGGGTGAGCAGTTCTTC
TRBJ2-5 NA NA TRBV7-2 CASSLYSETQYF TGTGCCAGCAGCTTGTACTCGGAGACCCAGTACTTC
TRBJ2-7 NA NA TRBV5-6 CASSREGQLSPYEQYF TGTGCCAGCAGCCGGGAAGGTCAGCTATCTCCCTACGAGCAGTACTTC
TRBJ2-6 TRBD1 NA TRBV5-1 CASSPTGDGANVLTF TGCGCCAGCAGCCCGACAGGGGACGGGGCCAACGTCCTGACTTTC
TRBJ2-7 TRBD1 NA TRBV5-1 CASAVSGGSDEQYF TGCGCCAGCGCTGTCTCAGGGGGCTCGGACGAGCAGTACTTC
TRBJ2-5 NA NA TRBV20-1 CSARGPGSREGTQYF TGCAGTGCTAGAGGACCGGGCTCCAGGGAAGGAACCCAGTACTTC
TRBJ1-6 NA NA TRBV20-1 CSASARNSPLHF TGCAGTGCTAGCGCCAGGAATTCACCCCTCCACTTT
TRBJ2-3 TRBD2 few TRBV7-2 CASSLPGLGPDTQYF TGTGCCAGCAGCTTACCGGGACTAGGCCCAGATACGCAGTATTTT
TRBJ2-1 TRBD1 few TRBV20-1 CSARPVPGQCLCNEQFF TGCAGTGCTAGACCAGTCCCGGGACAGTGCCTATGTAATGAGCAGTTCTTC
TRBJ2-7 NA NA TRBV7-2 CATGAAYEQYF TGTGCCACCGGGGCAGCCTACGAGCAGTACTTC
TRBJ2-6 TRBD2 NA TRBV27 CASKERELLSGANVLTF TGTGCCAGCAAGGAGCGGGAGCTTCTCTCTGGGGCCAACGTCCTGACTTTC
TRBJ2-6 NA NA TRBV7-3 CASSFLTSGANVLTF TGTGCCAGCAGCTTCCTGACTTCTGGGGCCAACGTCCTGACTTTC
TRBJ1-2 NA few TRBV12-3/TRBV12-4 CASSPTEDRFFHGYTF TGTGCCAGCAGTCCAACAGAGGACCGATTCTTCCATGGCTACACCTTC
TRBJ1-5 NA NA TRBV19 CASSIRGTNQPQHF TGTGCCAGTAGTATCAGGGGCACCAATCAGCCCCAGCATTTT
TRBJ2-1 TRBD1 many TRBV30 CARETGNSYNEQFF TGTGCCAGAGAGACAGGGAACTCCTACAATGAGCAGTTCTTC
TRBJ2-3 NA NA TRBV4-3 CASSRLGSYTDTQYF TGCGCCAGCAGCCGGCTCGGGAGTTATACAGATACGCAGTATTTT
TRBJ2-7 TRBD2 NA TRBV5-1 CASSLRLAGVDEQYF TGCGCCAGCAGCCTTCGACTAGCGGGAGTTGACGAGCAGTACTTC
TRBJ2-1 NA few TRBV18 CASSVLGEQFF TGTGCCAGCTCAGTGCTAGGAGAGCAGTTCTTC
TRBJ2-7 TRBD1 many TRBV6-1 CASSRPGQGYEQYF TGTGCCAGCAGTAGACCGGGACAGGGTTACGAGCAGTACTTC
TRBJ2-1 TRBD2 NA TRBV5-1 CASSSQAGSSYNEQFF TGCGCCAGCAGCTCACAAGCGGGAAGCTCCTACAATGAGCAGTTCTTC
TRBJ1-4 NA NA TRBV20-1 CSARVGTRNEKLFF TGCAGTGCTAGAGTGGGGACCAGAAATGAAAAACTGTTTTTT
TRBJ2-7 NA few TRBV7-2 CASSSPVLSGEQYF TGTGCCAGCAGCTCCCCGGTCCTGTCCGGAGAGCAGTACTTC
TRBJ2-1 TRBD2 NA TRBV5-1 CASSLGPMGRGGYNEQFF TGCGCCAGCAGCTTGGGCCCCATGGGGCGGGGGGGCTACAATGAGCAGTTCTTC
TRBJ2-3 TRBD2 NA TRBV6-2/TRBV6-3 CASSYSGKTDTQYF TGTGCCAGCAGTTACAGCGGGAAAACAGATACGCAGTATTTT
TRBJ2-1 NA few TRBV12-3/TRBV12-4 CASKVLAYNEQFF TGTGCCAGCAAGGTCCTAGCCTACAATGAGCAGTTCTTC
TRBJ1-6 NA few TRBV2 CASSEMGNSPLHF TGTGCCAGCAGTGAAATGGGTAATTCACCCCTCCACTTT
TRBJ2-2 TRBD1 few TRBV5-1 CASMETGGNTGELFF TGCGCCAGCATGGAGACAGGGGGCAACACCGGGGAGCTGTTTTTT
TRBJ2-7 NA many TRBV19 CASSLFDEQYF TGTGCCAGCTCCCTGTTTGACGAGCAGTACTTC
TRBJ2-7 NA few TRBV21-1 CAPQGLIHEQYF TGTGCCCCCCAGGGGCTAATCCACGAGCAGTACTTC
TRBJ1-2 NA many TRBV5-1 CASSLGARGDGYTF TGCGCCAGCAGCTTGGGTGCCAGGGGAGATGGCTACACCTTC
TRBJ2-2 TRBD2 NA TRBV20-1 CSARAASGNTGELFF TGCAGTGCTAGAGCGGCTAGCGGGAACACCGGGGAGCTGTTTTTT
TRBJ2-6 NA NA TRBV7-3 CASSLLGGRGANVLTF TGTGCCAGCAGCTTACTGGGGGGGCGAGGGGCCAACGTCCTGACTTTC
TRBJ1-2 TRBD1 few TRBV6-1 CASSAQGVLYGYTF TGTGCCAGCAGTGCACAGGGGGTCCTCTATGGCTACACCTTC
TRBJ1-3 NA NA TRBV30 CAWSVRLGDTIYF TGTGCCTGGAGTGTACGACTCGGAGACACCATATATTTT
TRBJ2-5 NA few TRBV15 CATSRSQISETQYF TGTGCCACCAGCAGAAGTCAAATCTCAGAGACCCAGTACTTC